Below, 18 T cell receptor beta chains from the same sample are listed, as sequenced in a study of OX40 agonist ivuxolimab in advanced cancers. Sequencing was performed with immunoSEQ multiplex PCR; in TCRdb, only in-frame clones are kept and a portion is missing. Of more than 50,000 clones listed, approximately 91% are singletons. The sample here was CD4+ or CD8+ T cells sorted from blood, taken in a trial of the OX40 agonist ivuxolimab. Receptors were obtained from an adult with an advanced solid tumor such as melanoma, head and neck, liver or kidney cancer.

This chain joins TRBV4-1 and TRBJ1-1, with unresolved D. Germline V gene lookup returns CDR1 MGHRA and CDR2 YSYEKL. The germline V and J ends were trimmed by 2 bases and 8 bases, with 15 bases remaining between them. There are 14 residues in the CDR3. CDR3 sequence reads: CASSQLEGGREAFF. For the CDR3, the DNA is TGCGCCAGCAGCCAACTCGAAGGAGGGAGGGAAGCTTTCTTT.

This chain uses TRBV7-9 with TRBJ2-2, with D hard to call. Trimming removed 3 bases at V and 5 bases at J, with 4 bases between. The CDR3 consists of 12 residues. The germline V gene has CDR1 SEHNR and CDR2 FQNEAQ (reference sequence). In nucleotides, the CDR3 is TGTGCCAGCAGCTTTGGGACCGGGGAGCTGTTTTTT. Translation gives CASSFGTGELFF.

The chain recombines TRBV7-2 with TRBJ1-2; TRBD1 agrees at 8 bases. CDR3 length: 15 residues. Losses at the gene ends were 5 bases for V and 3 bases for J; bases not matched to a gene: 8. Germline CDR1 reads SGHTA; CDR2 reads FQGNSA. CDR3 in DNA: TGTGCCAGCAGCCCACAACCGGGACAGGACTATGGCTACACCTTC. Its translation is CASSPQPGQDYGYTF.

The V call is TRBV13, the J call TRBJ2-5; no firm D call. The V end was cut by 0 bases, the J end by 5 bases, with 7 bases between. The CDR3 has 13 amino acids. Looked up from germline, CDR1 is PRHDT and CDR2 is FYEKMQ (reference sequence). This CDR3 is CASSLGARETQYF. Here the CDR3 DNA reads TGTGCCAGCAGCTTAGGGGCAAGGGAGACCCAGTACTTC.

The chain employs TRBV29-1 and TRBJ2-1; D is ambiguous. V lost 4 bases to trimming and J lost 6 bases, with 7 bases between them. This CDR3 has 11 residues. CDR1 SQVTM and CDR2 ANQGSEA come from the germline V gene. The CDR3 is CSVVLSNEQFF. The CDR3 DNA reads TGCAGCGTTGTCCTCAGCAATGAGCAGTTCTTC.

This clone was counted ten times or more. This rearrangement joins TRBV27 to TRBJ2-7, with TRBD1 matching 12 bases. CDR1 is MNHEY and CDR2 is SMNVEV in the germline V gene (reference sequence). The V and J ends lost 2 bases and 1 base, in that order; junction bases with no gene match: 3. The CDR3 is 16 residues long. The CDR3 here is CASSLGTGGPSYEQYF. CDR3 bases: TGTGCCAGCAGTTTAGGGACAGGGGGCCCTTCCTACGAGCAGTACTTC.

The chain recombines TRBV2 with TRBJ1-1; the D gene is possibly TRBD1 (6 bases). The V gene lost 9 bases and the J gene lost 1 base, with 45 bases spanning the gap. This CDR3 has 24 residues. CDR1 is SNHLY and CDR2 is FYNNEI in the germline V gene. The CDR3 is CARTLGPGDTARGNSSRANTEAFF. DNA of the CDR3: TGTGCCAGGACGTTAGGTCCGGGAGATACGGCCAGGGGAAATTCCTCCAGGGCGAACACTGAAGCTTTCTTT.

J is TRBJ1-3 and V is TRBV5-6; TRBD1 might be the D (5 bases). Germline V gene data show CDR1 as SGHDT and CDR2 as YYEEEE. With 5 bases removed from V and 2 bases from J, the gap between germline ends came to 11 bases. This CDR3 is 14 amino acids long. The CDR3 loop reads CASSSWGTGNTIYF. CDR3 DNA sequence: TGTGCCAGCAGTTCTTGGGGGACTGGAAACACCATATATTTT.

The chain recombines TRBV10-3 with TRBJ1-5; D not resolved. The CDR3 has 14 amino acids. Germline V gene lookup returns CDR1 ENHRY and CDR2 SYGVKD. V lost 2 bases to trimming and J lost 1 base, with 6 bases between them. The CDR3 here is CAISEAESNQPQHF. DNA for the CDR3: TGTGCCATCAGTGAGGCAGAAAGCAATCAGCCCCAGCATTTT.

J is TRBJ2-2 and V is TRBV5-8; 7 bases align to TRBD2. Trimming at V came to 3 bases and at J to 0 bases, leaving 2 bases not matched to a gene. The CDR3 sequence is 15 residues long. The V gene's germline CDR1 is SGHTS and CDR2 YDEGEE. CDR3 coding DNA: TGTGCCAGCAGCTCCGGGACTACGAACACCGGGGAGCTGTTTTTT. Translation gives CASSSGTTNTGELFF.

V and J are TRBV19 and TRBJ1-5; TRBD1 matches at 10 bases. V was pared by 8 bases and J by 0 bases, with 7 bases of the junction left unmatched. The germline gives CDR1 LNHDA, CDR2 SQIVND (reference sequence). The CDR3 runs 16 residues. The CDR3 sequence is CASLRQGAISNQPQHF. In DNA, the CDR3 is TGTGCCAGTTTACGACAGGGGGCCATTAGCAATCAGCCCCAGCATTTT.

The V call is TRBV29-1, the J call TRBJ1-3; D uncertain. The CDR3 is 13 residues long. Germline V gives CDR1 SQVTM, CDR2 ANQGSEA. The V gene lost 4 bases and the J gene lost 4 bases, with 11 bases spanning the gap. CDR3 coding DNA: TGCAGCGTTGTCGGGGTGTACGGAAACACCATATATTTT. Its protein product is CSVVGVYGNTIYF. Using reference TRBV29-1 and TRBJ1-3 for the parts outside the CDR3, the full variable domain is SAVISQKPSRDICQRGTSLTIQCQVDSQVTMMFWYRQQPGQSLTLIATANQGSEATYESGFVIDKFPISRPNLTFSTLTVSNMSPEDSSIYLCSVVGVYGNTIYFGEGSWLTVV.

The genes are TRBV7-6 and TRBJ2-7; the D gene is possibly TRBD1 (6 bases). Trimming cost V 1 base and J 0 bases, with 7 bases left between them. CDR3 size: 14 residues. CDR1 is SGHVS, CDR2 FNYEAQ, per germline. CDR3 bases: TGTGCCAGCAGCTTAGGGGACATCTCCTACGAGCAGTACTTC. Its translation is CASSLGDISYEQYF. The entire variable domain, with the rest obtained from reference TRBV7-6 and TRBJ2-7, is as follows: GAGVSQSPRYKVTKRGQDVALRCDPISGHVSLYWYRQALGQGPEFLTYFNYEAQQDKSGLPNDRFSAERPEGSISTLTIQRTEQRDSAMYRCASSLGDISYEQYFGPGTRLTVT.

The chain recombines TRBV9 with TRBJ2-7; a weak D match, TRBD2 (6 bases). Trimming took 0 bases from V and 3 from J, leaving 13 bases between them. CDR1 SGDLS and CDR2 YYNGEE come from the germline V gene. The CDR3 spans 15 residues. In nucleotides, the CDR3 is TGTGCCAGCAGCGTAGCCTCTAGCGTCCTCTACGAGCAGTACTTC. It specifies CASSVASSVLYEQYF. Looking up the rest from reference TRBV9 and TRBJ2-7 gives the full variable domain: DSGVTQTPKHLITATGQRVTLRCSPRSGDLSVYWYQQSLDQGLQFLIQYYNGEERAKGNILERFSAQQFPDLHSELNLSSLELGDSALYFCASSVASSVLYEQYFGPGTRLTVT.

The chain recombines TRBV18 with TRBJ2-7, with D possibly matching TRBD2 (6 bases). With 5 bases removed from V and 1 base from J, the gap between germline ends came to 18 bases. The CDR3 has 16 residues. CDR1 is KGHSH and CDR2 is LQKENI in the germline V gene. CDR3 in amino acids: CASSTTTEGNSYEQYF. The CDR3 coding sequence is TGTGCCAGCTCAACGACCACGGAGGGGAATTCCTACGAGCAGTACTTC.

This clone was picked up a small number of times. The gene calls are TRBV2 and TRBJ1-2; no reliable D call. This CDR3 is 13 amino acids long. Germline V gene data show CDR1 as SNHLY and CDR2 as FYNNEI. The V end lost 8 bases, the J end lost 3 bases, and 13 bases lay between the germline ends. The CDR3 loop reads CASHLQFHYGYTF. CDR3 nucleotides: TGTGCCAGCCACTTACAGTTCCACTATGGCTACACCTTC.

The DNA for the CDR3 is TGTGCCAGCAGCCTCCCGCTCCCCCCTTTGACTTATCAGCCCCAGCATTTT. Translating it yields CASSLPLPPLTYQPQHF. The chain employs TRBV9 and TRBJ1-5; no reliable D call. The CDR3 totals 17 residues. V lost 4 bases and J lost 5, with 22 bases in between. The V gene's germline CDR1 is SGDLS and CDR2 YYNGEE.

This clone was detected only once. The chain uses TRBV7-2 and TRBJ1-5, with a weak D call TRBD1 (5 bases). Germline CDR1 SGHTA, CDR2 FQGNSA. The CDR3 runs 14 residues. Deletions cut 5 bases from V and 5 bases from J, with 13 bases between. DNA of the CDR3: TGTGCCAGCAGCACCGACAGTGGGTATCAGCCCCAGCATTTT. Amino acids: CASSTDSGYQPQHF.